This record concerns one T cell receptor (beta chain) sequence. Its cognate antigen is unknown. The entry originates in a study of OX40 agonist ivuxolimab in advanced cancers. TCRdb's copy holds only in-frame clones and misses some; the assay was immunoSEQ multiplex PCR. The sample lists about 79,000 clones, approximately 94% occurring once. Study-level points and caveats: Within 6 weeks, CD4+ and CD8+ blood T cells expanded clonally at 0.1 to 3.0 mg/kg.

V was trimmed by 7 bases and J by 3 bases, leaving 19 bases between them. Germline loops: CDR1 MNHNS, CDR2 SASEGT. This CDR3 comprises 15 residues. The genes are TRBV6-1 and TRBJ2-7; D is unresolved. The source was CD4+ or CD8+ T cells sorted from blood, collected in a trial of the OX40 agonist ivuxolimab. The sequence was obtained from an adult with an advanced solid tumor such as melanoma, head and neck, liver or kidney cancer. Here the CDR3 reads CASNLFGRKGYEQYF. The CDR3 DNA is TGTGCCAGCAACCTCTTCGGACGGAAGGGCTACGAGCAGTACTTC.